This T cell receptor beta chain was identified in a study of blood T cell repertoires in COVID-19. Background on the study: The analysed material was cDNA or gDNA that came from T cells, B-cell-depleted T cells, or PBMCs.

Before being deemed recovered, Cohort 3 donors had two negative PCRs, clearance, or symptom resolution. Here immunoSEQ multiplex PCR was the method, and the copy in TCRdb shows in-frame clones only, minus some. Among around 250,000 clones listed, approximately 83% were seen once. V was pared by 4 bases and J by 6 bases, with 10 bases between. The CDR3 covers 13 residues. The V gene's germline CDR1 is LGHNA and CDR2 YNFKEQ. The sequenced material came from PBMCs or T cells enriched from blood (not recorded which). This receptor was obtained from a woman aged 50 to 60 who had recovered from COVID-19. The chain links TRBV4-2 to TRBJ2-1; a weak D match, TRBD2 (6 bases). In nucleotides, the CDR3 is TGTGCCAGCAGCCCGGTCGGGGGCAATGAGCAGTTCTTC. This gives the protein CASSPVGGNEQFF.